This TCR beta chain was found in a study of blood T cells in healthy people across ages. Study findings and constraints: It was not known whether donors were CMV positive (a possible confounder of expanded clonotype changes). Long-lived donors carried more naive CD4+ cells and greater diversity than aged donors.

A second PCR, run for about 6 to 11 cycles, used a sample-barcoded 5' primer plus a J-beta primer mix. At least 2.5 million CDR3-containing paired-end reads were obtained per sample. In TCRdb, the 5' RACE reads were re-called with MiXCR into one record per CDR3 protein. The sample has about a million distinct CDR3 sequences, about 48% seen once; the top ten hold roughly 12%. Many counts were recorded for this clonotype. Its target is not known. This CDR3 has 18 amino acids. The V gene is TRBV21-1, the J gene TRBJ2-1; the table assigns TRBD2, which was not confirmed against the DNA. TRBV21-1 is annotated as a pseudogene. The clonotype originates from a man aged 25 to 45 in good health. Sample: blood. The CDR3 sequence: CASSKELAGATTYNEQFF. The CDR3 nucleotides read TGTGCCAGCAGCAAAGAACTAGCGGGGGCCACGACCTACAATGAGCAGTTCTTC.